The subject of this entry is one T cell receptor (beta chain). These data come from a study of blood T cell repertoires in COVID-19. At the level of the study: Material from acute and convalescent COVID-19 was sourced from the United States, Italy and Spain.

This CDR3 has 16 amino acids. Unmatched junction bases numbered 6, after V lost 0 bases and J lost 3 bases. Germline CDR1 and CDR2: SGHVS and FNYEAQ. In the authors' workflow: Quantification of nucleated cells was approximated via reference gene primer amplification. The data were produced by immunoSEQ multiplex PCR, yet TCRdb's version contains in-frame clones alone and is incomplete. That table is the source of V, J and clone size, and D and trimming were worked out from the DNA. The table lists a few hundred thousand clones, roughly 90% of them singletons. Sequenced material: peripheral blood. The sequence derives from a woman aged 25-40 years with acute or convalescent COVID-19. The rearrangement links TRBV7-6 to TRBJ2-7, with TRBD1 matching 9 bases. This CDR3 is CASSLASGQGFYEQYF. The CDR3 DNA is TGTGCCAGCAGCTTAGCGTCAGGACAGGGGTTCTACGAGCAGTACTTC. The complete variable domain, with remaining parts taken from reference TRBV7-6 and TRBJ2-7, reads GAGVSQSPRYKVTKRGQDVALRCDPISGHVSLYWYRQALGQGPEFLTYFNYEAQQDKSGLPNDRFSAERPEGSISTLTIQRTEQRDSAMYRCASSLASGQGFYEQYFGPGTRLTVT.